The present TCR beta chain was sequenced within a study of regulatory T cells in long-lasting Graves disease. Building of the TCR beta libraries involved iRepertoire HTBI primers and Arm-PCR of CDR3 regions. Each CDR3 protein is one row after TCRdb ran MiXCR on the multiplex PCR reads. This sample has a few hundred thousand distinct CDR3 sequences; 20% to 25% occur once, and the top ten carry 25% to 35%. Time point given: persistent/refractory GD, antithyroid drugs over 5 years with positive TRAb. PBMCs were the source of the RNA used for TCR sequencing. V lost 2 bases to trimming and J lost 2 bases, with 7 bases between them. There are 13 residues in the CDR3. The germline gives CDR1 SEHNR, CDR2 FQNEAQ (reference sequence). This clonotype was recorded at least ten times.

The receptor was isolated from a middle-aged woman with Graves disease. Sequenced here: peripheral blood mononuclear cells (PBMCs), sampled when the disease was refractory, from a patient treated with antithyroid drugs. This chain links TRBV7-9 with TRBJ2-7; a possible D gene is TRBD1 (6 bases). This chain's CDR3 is CASSLRTAYEQYF. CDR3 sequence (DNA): TGTGCCAGCAGCTTAAGGACAGCCTACGAGCAGTACTTC.